This T cell receptor (beta chain) was identified during a study of tumor-infiltrating lymphocytes in primary liver carcinoma. Germline DNA was extracted too, while blood RNA derived from unsorted whole blood. With chronic HBV infection, the patients were also treatment-naive. About this clonotype itself: Its antigen is currently unknown.

Findings and limits, study-wide: Between tumor regions, pairs overlapped more than tumor-adjacent and tumor-blood pairs did.

The investigators made TCR beta cDNA from about 500 ng total RNA, using a constant-region primer. Slightly modified ARM-PCR served as the procedure for the TCR beta libraries. These libraries came from three rounds of nested multiplex PCR. TRBV1-TRBV30 forward primers paired with a C-beta reverse primer were used in the first two PCR rounds, which ran approximately 11 cycles each. TCRdb fed the multiplex PCR reads into MiXCR, producing one record per CDR3 protein. Altogether a few hundred thousand distinct CDR3 sequences are present, about three fifths being singletons, with the ten largest covering approximately 15%. V shed 2 bases and J shed 1 base, with 12 bases lying between them. Per the germline V gene, CDR1 is MNHNY and CDR2 is SVGAGI (reference sequence). This CDR3 region has 16 residues.

This receptor was taken from a woman in her 30s with primary liver carcinoma and hepatitis B virus infection. The chain joins TRBV6-6 to TRBJ2-4, with D uncertain. The sample taken for sequencing was peripheral blood. CDR3 DNA sequence: TGTGCCAGCAGTTACGGGAATCTAGAGGCCAAAAACATTCAGTACTTC. This sequence encodes CASSYGNLEAKNIQYF.